The rows below give T cell receptor beta chains drawn from one sample of a study of OX40 agonist ivuxolimab in advanced cancers. Profiled with immunoSEQ multiplex PCR; TCRdb holds only in-frame clones, not every one. The sample carries approximately 77,000 clones, roughly four fifths recorded once. Here the sequenced sample was CD4+ or CD8+ T cells sorted from blood, taken in a trial of the OX40 agonist ivuxolimab. These receptors all come from an adult with an advanced solid tumor such as melanoma, head and neck, liver or kidney cancer. The CDR3 runs from the conserved cysteine through the conserved F or W. The order of the fields is J gene, D gene, clone size, V gene, CDR3 length, CDR3 protein, CDR3 DNA. A D gene is named only where the DNA matches it firmly. Rows give clone size only sometimes, using once, few, many, or a class for an expanded clone.

J: TRBJ1-1; D: .; size: .; V: TRBV18; length: 14; CDR3: CASSRLVRSTEAFF; DNA: TGTGCCAGCTCCCGGCTAGTTAGAAGCACTGAAGCTTTCTTT
J: TRBJ1-2; D: TRBD1; size: once; V: TRBV18; length: 15; CDR3: CASSRNRDRGYGYTF; DNA: TGTGCCAGCTCACGGAACCGGGACAGGGGTTATGGCTACACCTTC
J: TRBJ2-1; D: .; size: .; V: TRBV15; length: 16; CDR3: CATSREGVTTYNEQFF; DNA: TGTGCCACCAGCAGAGAGGGGGTGACGACCTACAATGAGCAGTTCTTC
J: TRBJ1-1; D: .; size: .; V: TRBV7-2; length: 13; CDR3: CASSQDASTEAFF; DNA: TGTGCCAGCAGCCAGGACGCATCCACTGAAGCTTTCTTT
J: TRBJ2-2; D: .; size: .; V: TRBV4-1; length: 15; CDR3: CASSQDFGDRRELFF; DNA: TGCGCCAGCAGCCAAGATTTCGGTGACCGCCGGGAGCTGTTTTTT
J: TRBJ1-1; D: .; size: .; V: TRBV6-6; length: 13; CDR3: CASSYGRPTEAFF; DNA: TGTGCCAGCAGTTACGGCAGGCCCACTGAAGCTTTCTTT
J: TRBJ2-4; D: .; size: .; V: TRBV28; length: 17; CDR3: CASSLNGGTKGKNIQYF; DNA: TGTGCCAGCAGTTTGAACGGGGGAACGAAGGGCAAAAACATTCAGTACTTC
J: TRBJ1-1; D: .; size: .; V: TRBV18; length: 12; CDR3: CASSLTDGEAFF; DNA: TGTGCCAGCTCACTAACTGACGGTGAAGCTTTCTTT
J: TRBJ1-1; D: .; size: .; V: TRBV6-5; length: 13; CDR3: CASIRTETGEAFF; DNA: TGTGCCAGCATTCGGACCGAAACTGGTGAAGCTTTCTTT
J: TRBJ1-6; D: .; size: few; V: TRBV9; length: 15; CDR3: CASSVEQGLNSPLHF; DNA: TGTGCCAGCAGCGTAGAACAGGGCCTCAATTCACCCCTCCACTTT
J: TRBJ2-5; D: TRBD2; size: .; V: TRBV18; length: 17; CDR3: CASSPGTSGSTRETQYF; DNA: TGTGCCAGCTCACCCGGGACTAGCGGGAGTACGCGGGAGACCCAGTACTTC
J: TRBJ2-7; D: TRBD2; size: .; V: TRBV7-6; length: 16; CDR3: CASSLGSRGSSYEQYF; DNA: TGTGCCAGCAGCTTGGGGTCGCGGGGGAGCTCCTACGAGCAGTACTTC
J: TRBJ1-5; D: .; size: .; V: TRBV18; length: 13; CDR3: CASSLNRNQPQHF; DNA: TGTGCCAGCTCACTAAACAGGAATCAGCCCCAGCATTTT
J: TRBJ1-5; D: .; size: .; V: TRBV10-3; length: 15; CDR3: CAISESTVRNQPQHF; DNA: TGTGCCATCAGTGAGTCGACAGTTCGCAATCAGCCCCAGCATTTT
J: TRBJ1-5; D: .; size: .; V: TRBV7-2; length: 14; CDR3: CASSLTLSNQPQHF; DNA: TGTGCCAGCAGCTTAACCCTTAGCAATCAGCCCCAGCATTTT
J: TRBJ1-1; D: .; size: .; V: TRBV15; length: 13; CDR3: CATSRTGNTEAFF; DNA: TGTGCCACCAGCAGAACAGGGAACACTGAAGCTTTCTTT
J: TRBJ2-7; D: TRBD1; size: few; V: TRBV2; length: 14; CDR3: CASRETGSSYEQYF; DNA: TGTGCCAGCAGGGAGACAGGGAGCTCCTACGAGCAGTACTTC
J: TRBJ1-1; D: .; size: .; V: TRBV28; length: 14; CDR3: CASSPRTLNTEAFF; DNA: TGTGCCAGCAGTCCGCGGACGTTGAACACTGAAGCTTTCTTT
J: TRBJ2-1; D: .; size: few; V: TRBV5-1; length: 14; CDR3: CASSPLTPYNEQFF; DNA: TGCGCCAGCAGCCCCCTGACCCCCTACAATGAGCAGTTCTTC
J: TRBJ1-5; D: TRBD1; size: .; V: TRBV7-8; length: 18; CDR3: CASSLAAFGQVGNQPQHF; DNA: TGTGCCAGCAGCTTAGCGGCCTTTGGACAGGTGGGCAATCAGCCCCAGCATTTT
J: TRBJ2-5; D: .; size: .; V: TRBV7-2; length: 14; CDR3: CASSLGARQETQYF; DNA: TGTGCCAGCAGCTTAGGGGCCAGACAAGAGACCCAGTACTTC
J: TRBJ2-3; D: TRBD1; size: once; V: TRBV19; length: 17; CDR3: CASSTLGQGGNTDTQYF; DNA: TGTGCCAGTAGTACCCTCGGACAGGGGGGCAACACAGATACGCAGTATTTT
J: TRBJ2-5; D: TRBD2; size: .; V: TRBV10-3; length: 14; CDR3: CATQGGGTQETQYF; DNA: TGTGCCACCCAGGGCGGGGGGACCCAAGAGACCCAGTACTTC
J: TRBJ2-3; D: .; size: .; V: TRBV5-4; length: 16; CDR3: CASSFARGGNTDTQYF; DNA: TGTGCCAGCAGCTTCGCGAGGGGGGGGAACACAGATACGCAGTATTTT
J: TRBJ2-7; D: .; size: .; V: TRBV28; length: 11; CDR3: CASRDRYEQYF; DNA: TGTGCCAGCAGAGACCGCTACGAGCAGTACTTC
J: TRBJ2-5; D: TRBD1; size: .; V: TRBV7-7; length: 13; CDR3: CASAGTAKETQYF; DNA: TGTGCTAGCGCCGGGACAGCAAAAGAGACCCAGTACTTC
J: TRBJ1-2; D: .; size: .; V: TRBV28; length: 12; CDR3: CASSDRVYGYTF; DNA: TGTGCCAGCAGTGACAGAGTCTATGGCTACACCTTC
J: TRBJ1-1; D: .; size: .; V: TRBV5-1; length: 12; CDR3: CASSLQGTEAFF; DNA: TGCGCCAGCAGCCTACAGGGAACTGAAGCTTTCTTT
J: TRBJ1-4; D: .; size: .; V: TRBV5-1; length: 16; CDR3: CASSFGSGTSSEKLFF; DNA: TGCGCCAGCAGCTTTGGCTCCGGGACGAGCAGTGAAAAACTGTTTTTT
J: TRBJ2-7; D: TRBD1; size: once; V: TRBV6-5; length: 15; CDR3: CASSHSGTGTHEQYF; DNA: TGTGCCAGCAGTCACTCCGGGACAGGGACACACGAGCAGTACTTC
J: TRBJ2-5; D: TRBD2; size: .; V: TRBV9; length: 17; CDR3: CASSPRLAGGNQETQYF; DNA: TGTGCCAGCAGCCCGAGACTAGCGGGAGGCAATCAAGAGACCCAGTACTTC
J: TRBJ1-2; D: .; size: medium-sized; V: TRBV9; length: 16; CDR3: CASSVVGTGGPDGYTF; DNA: TGTGCCAGCAGCGTAGTAGGCACAGGTGGGCCGGATGGCTACACCTTC
J: TRBJ2-5; D: TRBD2; size: .; V: TRBV27; length: 19; CDR3: CASSFLRTTLSGRQETQYF; DNA: TGTGCCAGCAGTTTCCTCAGGACTACACTTAGCGGGCGCCAAGAGACCCAGTACTTC
J: TRBJ1-5; D: .; size: .; V: TRBV19; length: 14; CDR3: CASSLEGRNQPQHF; DNA: TGTGCCAGTAGTTTAGAGGGCCGGAATCAGCCCCAGCATTTT
J: TRBJ2-3; D: TRBD1; size: .; V: TRBV10-3; length: 16; CDR3: CAISERGQTSTDTQYF; DNA: TGTGCCATCAGTGAGCGGGGACAGACGAGCACAGATACGCAGTATTTT
J: TRBJ2-7; D: .; size: once; V: TRBV5-8; length: 13; CDR3: CASSLAGSHEQYF; DNA: TGTGCCAGCAGCTTGGCCGGGTCCCACGAGCAGTACTTC
J: TRBJ2-7; D: TRBD1; size: .; V: TRBV5-6; length: 15; CDR3: CASSLVETGDVEQYF; DNA: TGTGCCAGCAGCTTGGTTGAGACAGGGGACGTGGAGCAGTACTTC